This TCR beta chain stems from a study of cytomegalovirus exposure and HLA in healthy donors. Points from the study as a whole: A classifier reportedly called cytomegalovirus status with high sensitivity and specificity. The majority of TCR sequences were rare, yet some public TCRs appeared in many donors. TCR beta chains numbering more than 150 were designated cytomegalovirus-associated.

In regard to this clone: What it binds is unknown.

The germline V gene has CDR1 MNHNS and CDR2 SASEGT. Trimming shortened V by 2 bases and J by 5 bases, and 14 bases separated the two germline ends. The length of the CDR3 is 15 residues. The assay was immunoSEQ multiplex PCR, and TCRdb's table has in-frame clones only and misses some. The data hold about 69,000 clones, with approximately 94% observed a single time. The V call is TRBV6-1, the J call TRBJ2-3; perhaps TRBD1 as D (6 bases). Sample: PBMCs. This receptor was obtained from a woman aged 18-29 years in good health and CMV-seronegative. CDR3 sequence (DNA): TGTGCCAGCAGTGAATTCGGACAGACTTTAGATACGCAGTATTTT. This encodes CASSEFGQTLDTQYF.